This TCR beta chain came from a study of early stage breast cancer tumors. Study-level information: Among some twelve ER+/PR+/HER2- tumors, eight were ductal, four lobular.

This clone occurred a few times. Other DNA variants within this sample encode the same CDR3. The protocol was immunoSEQ multiplex PCR, while the TCRdb copy is restricted to in-frame clones and leaves out a portion. The sample includes 60,000 to 80,000 clones, around 85% of them seen just once. The CDR3 is 15 amino acids. Trimming at V came to 3 bases and at J to 4 bases, leaving 5 bases not matched to a gene. The germline V gene has CDR1 SGHTA and CDR2 FQGTGA. The origin of this receptor is a person in their sixties with breast cancer. Sequencing was performed on blood. The chain carries TRBV7-3 and TRBJ2-7, with 11 bases that match TRBD2. The CDR3 spells CASSLGLAGGYEQYF. CDR3 sequence (DNA): TGTGCCAGCAGCTTGGGTCTAGCGGGAGGATACGAGCAGTACTTC.